This TCR beta chain came from a study of blood T cell repertoires in COVID-19. Study details: Acute and convalescent COVID-19 specimens originated in the United States, Italy and Spain. T cells, B-cell-depleted T cells, or PBMCs provided the cDNA or gDNA that served as material.

In the original analysis: Cell counts per sample came from amplifying reference gene primers. The table came from immunoSEQ multiplex PCR; TCRdb's copy has only in-frame clones and leaves some out. V and J calls plus clone size are reproduced from that table; the DNA served to infer D and trimming. Seen here are approximately 70,000 clones, about four fifths observed once, and the top ten hold about 5%. With 5 bases removed from V and 0 bases from J, the gap between germline ends came to 17 bases. The V gene's germline CDR1 is MDHEN and CDR2 SYDVKM. The CDR3 covers 16 residues. This receptor was obtained from a woman older than 75 with active or convalescent COVID-19. The V gene is TRBV28, the J gene TRBJ2-7; D not certain. Sequences were obtained from peripheral blood. The CDR3: CASSALERLYSYEQYF. The DNA of the CDR3 is TGTGCCAGCAGTGCCCTCGAACGACTCTACTCCTACGAGCAGTACTTC. Full variable domain (remainder filled in from reference TRBV28 and TRBJ2-7): DVKVTQSSRYLVKRTGEKVFLECVQDMDHENMFWYRQDPGLGLRLIYFSYDVKMKEKGDIPEGYSVSREKKERFSLILESASTNQTSMYLCASSALERLYSYEQYFGPGTRLTVT.